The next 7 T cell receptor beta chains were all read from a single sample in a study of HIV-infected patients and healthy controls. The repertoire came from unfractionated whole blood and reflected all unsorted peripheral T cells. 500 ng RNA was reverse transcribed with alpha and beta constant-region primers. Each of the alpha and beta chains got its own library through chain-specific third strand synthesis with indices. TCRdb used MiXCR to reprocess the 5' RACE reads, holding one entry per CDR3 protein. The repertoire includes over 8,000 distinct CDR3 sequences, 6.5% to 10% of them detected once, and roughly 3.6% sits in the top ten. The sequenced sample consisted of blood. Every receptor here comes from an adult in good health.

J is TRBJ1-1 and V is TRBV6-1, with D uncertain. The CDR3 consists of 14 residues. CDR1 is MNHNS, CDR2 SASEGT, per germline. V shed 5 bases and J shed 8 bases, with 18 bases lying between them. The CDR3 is CASSNLNSGREAFF. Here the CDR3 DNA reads TGTGCCAGCAGTAACCTGAACTCGGGCCGAGAAGCTTTCTTT.

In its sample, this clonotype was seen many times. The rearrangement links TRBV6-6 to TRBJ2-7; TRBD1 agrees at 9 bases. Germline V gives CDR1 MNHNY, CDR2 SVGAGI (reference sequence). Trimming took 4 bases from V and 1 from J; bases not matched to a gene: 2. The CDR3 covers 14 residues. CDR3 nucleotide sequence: TGTGCCAGCAGTTGGACAGGGGCGTCCTACGAGCAGTACTTC. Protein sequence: CASSWTGASYEQYF.

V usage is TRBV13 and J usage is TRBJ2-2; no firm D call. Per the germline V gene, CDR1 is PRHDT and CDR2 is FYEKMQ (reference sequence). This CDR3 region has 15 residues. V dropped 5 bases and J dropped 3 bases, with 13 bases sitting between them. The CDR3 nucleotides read TGTGCCAGCAGCCCACAGTATCTTTACACCGGGGAGCTGTTTTTT. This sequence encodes CASSPQYLYTGELFF.

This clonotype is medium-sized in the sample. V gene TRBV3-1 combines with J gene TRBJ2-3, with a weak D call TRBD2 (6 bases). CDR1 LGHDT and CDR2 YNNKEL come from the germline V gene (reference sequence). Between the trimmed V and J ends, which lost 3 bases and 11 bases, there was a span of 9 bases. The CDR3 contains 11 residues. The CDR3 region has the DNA TGTGCCAGCAGCCAGGAGGGTGGGCAGTATTTT. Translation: CASSQEGGQYF.

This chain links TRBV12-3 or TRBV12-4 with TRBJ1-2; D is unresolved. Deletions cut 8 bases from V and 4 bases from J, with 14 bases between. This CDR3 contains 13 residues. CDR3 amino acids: CASRPGPSYGYTF. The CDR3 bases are TGTGCCAGCCGCCCAGGCCCATCCTATGGCTACACCTTC.

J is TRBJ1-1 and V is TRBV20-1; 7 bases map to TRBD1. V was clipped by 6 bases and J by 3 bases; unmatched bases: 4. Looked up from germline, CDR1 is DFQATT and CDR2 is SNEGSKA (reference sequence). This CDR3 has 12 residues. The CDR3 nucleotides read TGCAGTGCCCGGACAGGTCACACTGAAGCTTTCTTT. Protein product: CSARTGHTEAFF.

The CDR3 bases are TGCAGTGCTAGAGATGGAAACATCAGGGGCCTCAATCAGCCCCAGCATTTT. Translating it yields CSARDGNIRGLNQPQHF. The rearrangement uses TRBV20-1 and TRBJ1-5; possibly TRBD1 for D (6 bases). The germline V gene has CDR1 DFQATT and CDR2 SNEGSKA (reference sequence). The germline V and J ends were trimmed by 0 bases and 3 bases, with 18 bases remaining between them. The CDR3 has 17 amino acids.